This T cell receptor (beta chain) was recorded in a study of T cell clonotyping in hematopoietic cell transplantation. Overall study results and limits: Few recipient clonotypes overlapped donors; over 95% were de novo at given depth. After transplant, recipient diversity fell while pathologically expanded clonotypes grew through day 180. No sorting was done, leaving CD4 and CD8 contributions mixed. Graft donor and pretransplant recipient Inverse Simpson Index values predicted broader posttransplant TCR diversity.

TCRdb keeps only in-frame clones here, not all; method: immunoSEQ multiplex PCR. The sample has some 40,000 clones; approximately 94% are singletons. Notes on this clone: What it recognizes is unknown.

V lost 9 bases, J lost 0 bases, and 8 bases lay in between. The CDR3 totals 13 residues. Germline CDR1 LNHDA, CDR2 SQIVND (reference sequence). The chain employs TRBV19 and TRBJ2-2, with D uncertain. Sequencing was carried out using peripheral blood mononuclear cells. This sequence originates from a woman in her forties or fifties in good health. Some clones in this sample may be carry-over from other donors' samples. DNA for the CDR3: TGTGCCAGCAGGACCGCGAACACCGGGGAGCTGTTTTTT. Encoded protein: CASRTANTGELFF. Full variable domain (rest looked up from reference TRBV19 and TRBJ2-2): DGGITQSPKYLFRKEGQNVTLSCEQNLNHDAMYWYRQDPGQGLRLIYYSQIVNDFQKGDIAEGYSVSREKKESFPLTVTSAQKNPTAFYLCASRTANTGELFFGEGSRLTVL.